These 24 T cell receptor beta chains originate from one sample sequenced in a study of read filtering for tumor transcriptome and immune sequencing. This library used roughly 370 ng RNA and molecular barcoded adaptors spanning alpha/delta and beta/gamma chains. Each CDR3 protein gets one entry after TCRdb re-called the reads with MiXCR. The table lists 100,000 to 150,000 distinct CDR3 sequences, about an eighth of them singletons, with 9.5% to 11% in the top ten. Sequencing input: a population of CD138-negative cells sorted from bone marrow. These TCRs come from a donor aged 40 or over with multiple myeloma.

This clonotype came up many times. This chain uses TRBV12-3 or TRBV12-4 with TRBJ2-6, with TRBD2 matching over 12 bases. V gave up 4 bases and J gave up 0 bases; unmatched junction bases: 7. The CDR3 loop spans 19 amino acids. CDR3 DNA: TGTGCCAGCAGTTCCATGCTGACTAGCGGGGGCTCTGGGGCCAACGTCCTGACTTTC. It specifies CASSSMLTSGGSGANVLTF.

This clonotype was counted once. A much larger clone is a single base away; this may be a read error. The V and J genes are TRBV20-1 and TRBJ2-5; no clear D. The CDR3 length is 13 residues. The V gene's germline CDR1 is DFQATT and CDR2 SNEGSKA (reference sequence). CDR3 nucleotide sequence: TGCAGTGCCGGACCGGGCACCCAAGAGACCCGGTACTTC. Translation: CSAGPGTQETRYF.

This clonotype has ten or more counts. The chain's CDR3 is CSVGTGLHNEQFF. The CDR3 DNA follows: TGCAGCGTTGGAACTGGGTTACACAATGAGCAGTTCTTC. The chain employs TRBV29-1 and TRBJ2-1; D uncertain. Trimming took off 4 bases at V and 5 bases at J, with 12 bases between the two ends. The CDR3 length is 13 residues. Germline V lookup: CDR1 SQVTM, CDR2 ANQGSEA.

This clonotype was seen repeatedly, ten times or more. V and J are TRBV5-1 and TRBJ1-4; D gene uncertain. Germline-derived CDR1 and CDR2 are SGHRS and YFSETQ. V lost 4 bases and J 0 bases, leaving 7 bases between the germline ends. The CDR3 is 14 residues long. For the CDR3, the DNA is TGCGCCAGCAGCCTAAGTACAACTAATGAAAAACTGTTTTTT. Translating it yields CASSLSTTNEKLFF.

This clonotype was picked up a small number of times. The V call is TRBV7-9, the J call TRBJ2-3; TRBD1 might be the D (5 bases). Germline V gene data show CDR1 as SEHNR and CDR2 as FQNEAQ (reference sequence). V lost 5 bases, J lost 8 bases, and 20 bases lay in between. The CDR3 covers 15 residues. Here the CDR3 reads CASSASDSGLATQYF. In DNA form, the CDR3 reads TGTGCCAGCAGCGCCTCGGATTCAGGGTTGGCTACGCAGTATTTT.

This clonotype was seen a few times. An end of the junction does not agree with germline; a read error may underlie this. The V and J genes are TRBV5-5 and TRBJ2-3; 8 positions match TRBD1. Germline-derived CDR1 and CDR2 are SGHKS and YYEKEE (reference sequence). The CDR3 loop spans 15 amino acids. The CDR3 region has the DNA TGTGCCGGCAGCTACGGACAGGGTATGGCAGATACGCAGTATTTT. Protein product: CAGSYGQGMADTQYF.

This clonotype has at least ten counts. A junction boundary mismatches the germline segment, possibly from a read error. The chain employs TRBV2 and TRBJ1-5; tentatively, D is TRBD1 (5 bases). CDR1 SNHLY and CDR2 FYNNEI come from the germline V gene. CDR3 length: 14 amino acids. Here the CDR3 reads CASSEGQGKQPQHF. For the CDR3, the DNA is TGTGCCAGCAGTGAAGGGCAGGGCAAACAGCCCCAGCATTTT.

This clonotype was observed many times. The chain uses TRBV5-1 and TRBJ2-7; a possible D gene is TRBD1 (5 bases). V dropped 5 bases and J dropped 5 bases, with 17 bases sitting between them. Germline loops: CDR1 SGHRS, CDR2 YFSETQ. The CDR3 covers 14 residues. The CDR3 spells CASSVVQGTNEQYF. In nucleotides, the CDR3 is TGCGCCAGCAGTGTTGTGCAGGGAACGAACGAGCAGTACTTC. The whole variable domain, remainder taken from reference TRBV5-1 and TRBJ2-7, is KAGVTQTPRYLIKTRGQQVTLSCSPISGHRSVSWYQQTPGQGLQFLFEYFSETQRNKGNFPGRFSGRQFSNSRSEMNVSTLELGDSALYLCASSVVQGTNEQYFGPGTRLTVT.

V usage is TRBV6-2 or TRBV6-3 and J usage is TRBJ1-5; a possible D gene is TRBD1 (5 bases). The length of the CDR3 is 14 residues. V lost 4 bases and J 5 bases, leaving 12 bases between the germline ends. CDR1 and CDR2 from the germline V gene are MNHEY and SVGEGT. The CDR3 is CASSLGGDHQPQHF. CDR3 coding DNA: TGTGCCAGCAGTTTGGGGGGAGATCATCAGCCCCAGCATTTT.

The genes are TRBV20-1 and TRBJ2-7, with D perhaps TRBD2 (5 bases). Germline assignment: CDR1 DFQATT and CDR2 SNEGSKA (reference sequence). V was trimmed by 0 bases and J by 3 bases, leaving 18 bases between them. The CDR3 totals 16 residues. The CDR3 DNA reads TGCAGTGCTAGAGATCTGAGGACTCCCTACGTCTACGAGCAGTACTTC. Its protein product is CSARDLRTPYVYEQYF.

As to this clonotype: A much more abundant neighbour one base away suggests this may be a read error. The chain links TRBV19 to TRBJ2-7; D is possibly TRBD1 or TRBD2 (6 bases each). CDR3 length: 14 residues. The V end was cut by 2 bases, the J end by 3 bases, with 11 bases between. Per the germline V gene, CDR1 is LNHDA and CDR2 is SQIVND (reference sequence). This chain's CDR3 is CASSIIGGGYEQYF. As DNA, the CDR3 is TGTGCCAGTAGTATAATCGGGGGCGGCTACGAGCAGTACTTC.

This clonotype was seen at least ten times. CDR3 nucleotides: TGTGCCAGCAGTCCGCTGGTAGCGGGAGAGCCCGAGACCCAGTACTTC. Amino acids: CASSPLVAGEPETQYF. The V and J genes are TRBV6-1 and TRBJ2-5; TRBD2 matches at 9 bases. Germline V gene lookup returns CDR1 MNHNS and CDR2 SASEGT. This CDR3 contains 16 residues. V lost 5 bases and J lost 5; bases outside the gene matches: 12.

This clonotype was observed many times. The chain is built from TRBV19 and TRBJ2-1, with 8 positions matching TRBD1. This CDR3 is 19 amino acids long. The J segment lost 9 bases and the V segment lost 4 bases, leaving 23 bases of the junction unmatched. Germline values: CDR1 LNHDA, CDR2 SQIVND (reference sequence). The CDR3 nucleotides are TGTGCCAGTAGTAACCCTCCCGGACGGGACAGGCCCCCCTGGGGTGAGCAGTTCTTC. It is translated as CASSNPPGRDRPPWGEQFF. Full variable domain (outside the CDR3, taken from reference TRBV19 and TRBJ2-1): DGGITQSPKYLFRKEGQNVTLSCEQNLNHDAMYWYRQDPGQGLRLIYYSQIVNDFQKGDIAEGYSVSREKKESFPLTVTSAQKNPTAFYLCASSNPPGRDRPPWGEQFFGPGTRLTVL.

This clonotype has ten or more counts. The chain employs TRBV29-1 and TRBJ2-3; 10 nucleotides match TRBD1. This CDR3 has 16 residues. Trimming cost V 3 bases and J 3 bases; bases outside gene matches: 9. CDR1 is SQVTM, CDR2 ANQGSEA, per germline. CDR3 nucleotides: TGCAGCGTTGATAGGCTGCCGGGACAGGGGACAGATACGCAGTATTTT. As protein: CSVDRLPGQGTDTQYF.

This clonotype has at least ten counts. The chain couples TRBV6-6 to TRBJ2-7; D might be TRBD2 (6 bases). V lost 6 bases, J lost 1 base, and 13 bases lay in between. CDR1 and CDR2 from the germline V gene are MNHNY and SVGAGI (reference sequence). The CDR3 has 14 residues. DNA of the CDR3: TGTGCCAGCAGCGCCTCTAGCGTATCCTACGAGCAGTACTTC. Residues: CASSASSVSYEQYF.

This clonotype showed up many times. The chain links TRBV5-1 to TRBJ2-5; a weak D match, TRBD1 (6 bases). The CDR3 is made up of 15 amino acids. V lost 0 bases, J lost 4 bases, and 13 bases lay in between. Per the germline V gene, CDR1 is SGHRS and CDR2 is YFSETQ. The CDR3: CASSLATGSVETQYF. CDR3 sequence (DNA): TGCGCCAGCAGCTTGGCCACAGGGAGTGTAGAGACCCAGTACTTC.

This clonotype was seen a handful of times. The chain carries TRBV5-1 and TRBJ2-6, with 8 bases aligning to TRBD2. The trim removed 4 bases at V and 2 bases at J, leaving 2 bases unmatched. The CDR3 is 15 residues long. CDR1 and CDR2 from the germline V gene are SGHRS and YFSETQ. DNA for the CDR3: TGCGCCAGCAGCGGACTAGCTGCTGGGGCCAACGTCCTGACTTTC. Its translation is CASSGLAAGANVLTF.

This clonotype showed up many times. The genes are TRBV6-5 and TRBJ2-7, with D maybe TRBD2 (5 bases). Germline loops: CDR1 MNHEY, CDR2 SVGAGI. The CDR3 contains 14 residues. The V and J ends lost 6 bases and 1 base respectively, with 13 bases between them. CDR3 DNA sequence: TGTGCCAGCAGCCCTTTAGGAGGTTCCTACGAGCAGTACTTC. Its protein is CASSPLGGSYEQYF.

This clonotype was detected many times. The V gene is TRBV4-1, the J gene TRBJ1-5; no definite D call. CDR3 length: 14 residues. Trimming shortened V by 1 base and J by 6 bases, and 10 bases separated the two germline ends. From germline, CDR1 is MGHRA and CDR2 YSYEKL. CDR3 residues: CASSQVGVSQPQHF. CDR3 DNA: TGCGCCAGCAGCCAAGTCGGGGTGAGTCAGCCCCAGCATTTT.

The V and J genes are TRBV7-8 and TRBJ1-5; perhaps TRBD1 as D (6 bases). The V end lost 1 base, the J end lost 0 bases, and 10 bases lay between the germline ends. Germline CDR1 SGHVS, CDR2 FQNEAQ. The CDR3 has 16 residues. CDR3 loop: CASSLGGTTSNQPQHF. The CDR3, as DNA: TGTGCCAGCAGCTTAGGGGGGACAACTAGCAATCAGCCCCAGCATTTT.

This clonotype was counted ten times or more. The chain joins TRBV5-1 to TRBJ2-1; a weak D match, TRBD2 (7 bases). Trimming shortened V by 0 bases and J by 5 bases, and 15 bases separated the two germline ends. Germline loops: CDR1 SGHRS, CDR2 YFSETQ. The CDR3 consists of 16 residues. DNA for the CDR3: TGCGCCAGCAGCTTGGAGTGGGGGGGCGGGGACAATGAGCAGTTCTTC. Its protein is CASSLEWGGGDNEQFF.

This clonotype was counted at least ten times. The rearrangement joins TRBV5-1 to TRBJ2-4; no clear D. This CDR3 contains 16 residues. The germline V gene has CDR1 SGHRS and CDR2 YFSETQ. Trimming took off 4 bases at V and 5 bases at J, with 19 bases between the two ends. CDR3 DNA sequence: TGCGCCAGCAGCCTGAGTTTAACGGGTTTCCAAAACATTCAGTACTTC. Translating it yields CASSLSLTGFQNIQYF.

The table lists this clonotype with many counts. The CDR3 is CSASSQGVKTQYF. In DNA form, the CDR3 reads TGCAGTGCTAGTTCACAGGGAGTAAAGACCCAGTACTTC. The chain has TRBV20-1 and TRBJ2-5; D might be TRBD1 (6 bases). CDR1 is DFQATT and CDR2 is SNEGSKA in the germline V gene (reference sequence). The CDR3 sequence is 13 residues long. Trimming shortened V by 3 bases and J by 6 bases, and 14 bases separated the two germline ends.

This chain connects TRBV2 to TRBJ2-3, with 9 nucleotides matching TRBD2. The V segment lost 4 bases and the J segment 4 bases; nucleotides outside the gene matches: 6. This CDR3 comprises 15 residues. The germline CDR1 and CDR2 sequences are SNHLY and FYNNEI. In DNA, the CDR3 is TGTGCCAGCAGTGTGAGGCTAGCGGGATCAGATACGCAGTATTTT. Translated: CASSVRLAGSDTQYF.